Presented here are 24 T cell receptor beta chains from one specimen sequenced in a study of cytotoxic CD8 clonotypes in ibrutinib-treated CLL. Only in-frame clones appear in the TCRdb table, and some are missing; sequencing was by immunoSEQ multiplex PCR. This table has hundreds of thousands of clones, roughly 70% appearing once. This specimen was PBMCs, taken after 24 months of ibrutinib treatment. These receptor sequences come from a human donor with chronic lymphocytic leukemia.

The CDR3 spells CASGGLAGMSSYEQYF. The CDR3 DNA reads TGTGCCAGCGGAGGACTAGCGGGGATGAGCTCCTACGAGCAGTACTTC. The V call is TRBV7-9, the J call TRBJ2-7, with TRBD2 matching 12 bases. CDR3 length: 16 residues. From germline, CDR1 is SEHNR and CDR2 FQNEAQ (reference sequence). The ends lost 8 bases at V and 0 bases at J; junction bases unmatched: 8.

The sample holds a few counts of this clone. The gene calls are TRBV30 and TRBJ1-3; D is uncertain. Germline assignment: CDR1 GTSNPN and CDR2 SVGIG (reference sequence). The CDR3 has 11 amino acids. V dropped 3 bases and J dropped 4 bases, with 4 bases sitting between them. DNA of the CDR3: TGTGCCTGGAGATCGGGAAACACCATATATTTT. Translated: CAWRSGNTIYF. The whole variable domain, remainder taken from reference TRBV30 and TRBJ1-3, is SQTIHQWPATLVQPVGSPLSLECTVEGTSNPNLYWYRQAAGRGLQLLFYSVGIGQISSEVPQNLSASRPQDRQFILSSKKLLLSDSGFYLCAWRSGNTIYFGEGSWLTVV.

V and J are TRBV25-1 and TRBJ1-2, with no clear D. This CDR3 has 11 residues. V gave up 6 bases and J gave up 4 bases, with 6 bases separating them. The V gene's germline CDR1 is MGHDK and CDR2 SYGVNS. The CDR3 protein is CASSKSYGYTF. CDR3 coding DNA: TGTGCCAGCAGCAAAAGCTATGGCTACACCTTC.

V usage is TRBV29-1 and J usage is TRBJ2-4, with D perhaps matching TRBD1 (5 bases). The CDR3 spans 15 residues. The V gene lost 3 bases and the J gene lost 0 bases, with 12 bases spanning the gap. Germline CDR1 reads SQVTM; CDR2 reads ANQGSEA. CDR3 residues: CSVDAAGKAKNIQYF. CDR3 coding DNA: TGCAGCGTTGATGCGGCAGGGAAAGCCAAAAACATTCAGTACTTC.

The rearrangement links TRBV7-9 to TRBJ2-1; D not certain. CDR1 and CDR2 from the germline V gene are SEHNR and FQNEAQ (reference sequence). V lost 3 bases and J lost 8, with 8 bases in between. The CDR3 is made up of 12 amino acids. As DNA, the CDR3 is TGTGCCAGCAGCTTTTTAGCCGATGAGCAGTTCTTC. Protein: CASSFLADEQFF.

The rearrangement links TRBV23-1 to TRBJ2-1; weak D call: TRBD2 (5 bases). TRBV23-1 is labeled an ORF, and its function is uncertain. The CDR3 has 16 amino acids. Trimming left V 0 bases short and J 0 bases short, with 9 bases between. CDR3 sequence: CASSQSAGCSYNEQFF. In nucleotides, the CDR3 is TGCGCCAGCAGTCAATCTGCGGGTTGCTCCTACAATGAGCAGTTCTTC.

This clone was seen only a few times. The chain has TRBV28 and TRBJ1-2, with D tentatively TRBD1 (6 bases). V was cut by 5 bases and J by 8 bases, with 27 bases left in between. This CDR3 region has 17 residues. Germline-derived CDR1 and CDR2 are MDHEN and SYDVKM. Here the CDR3 reads CASSPWGPTSGIVGYTF. In DNA form, the CDR3 reads TGTGCCAGCAGTCCGTGGGGGCCCACATCAGGGATAGTGGGCTACACCTTC.

The table lists this clone with a count of one. The V and J genes are TRBV7-3 and TRBJ2-5; 12 nucleotides align to TRBD2. The CDR3 totals 15 residues. Trimming at V came to 8 bases and at J to 5 bases, leaving 9 bases not matched to a gene. Germline V lookup: CDR1 SGHTA, CDR2 FQGTGA. CDR3 DNA sequence: TGTGCCAGCGCCCTAGCGGGAGGGCCTCTCGAGACCCAGTACTTC. As protein: CASALAGGPLETQYF.

The rearrangement joins TRBV28 to TRBJ2-7; 7 nucleotides match TRBD2. The junction had 7 bases not matched to a gene; V was cut back by 1 base and J by 13 bases. There are 12 residues in the CDR3. Germline V lookup: CDR1 MDHEN, CDR2 SYDVKM. DNA of the CDR3: TGTGCCAGCAGTTTATCGTCGCGGGAGAAATACTTC. Protein: CASSLSSREKYF. Full variable domain (outside the CDR3, taken from reference TRBV28 and TRBJ2-7): DVKVTQSSRYLVKRTGEKVFLECVQDMDHENMFWYRQDPGLGLRLIYFSYDVKMKEKGDIPEGYSVSREKKERFSLILESASTNQTSMYLCASSLSSREKYFGPGTRLTVT.

This sequence joins TRBV25-1 and TRBJ2-3, with TRBD2 as a possible D gene (7 bases). V dropped 5 bases and J dropped 3 bases, with 9 bases sitting between them. This CDR3 region has 13 residues. Per germline, CDR1 MGHDK and CDR2 SYGVNS. CDR3 DNA: TGTGCCAGCAGTCGGGGGGCAACAGATACGCAGTATTTT. As protein: CASSRGATDTQYF.

The chain recombines TRBV7-3 with TRBJ2-3; D not certain. Per the germline V gene, CDR1 is SGHTA and CDR2 is FQGTGA. The ends were cut back, 5 bases at V and 7 bases at J, with 10 bases in the middle. This CDR3 contains 12 residues. The CDR3 spells CASSPMGNTQYF. The CDR3 bases are TGTGCCAGCAGCCCCATGGGGAATACGCAGTATTTT.

The chain is built from TRBV10-3 and TRBJ2-4; D gene uncertain. V shed 3 bases and J shed 7 bases, with 4 bases lying between them. The germline V gene encodes CDR1 ENHRY and CDR2 SYGVKD. CDR3 length: 11 residues. CDR3 nucleotide sequence: TGTGCCATCAGTGATTTGAACATTCAGTACTTC. Its protein is CAISDLNIQYF.

J is TRBJ2-2 and V is TRBV5-1; TRBD1 or TRBD2 may be the D gene (5 bases each). Per the germline V gene, CDR1 is SGHRS and CDR2 is YFSETQ. V lost 0 bases to trimming and J lost 6 bases, with 15 bases between them. The CDR3 has 16 residues. DNA of the CDR3: TGCGCCAGCAGCTTGGATGGGACGAAGGAGGCCGGGGAGCTGTTTTTT. It encodes CASSLDGTKEAGELFF. The full variable domain, in which reference TRBV5-1 and TRBJ2-2 provide the parts outside the CDR3, is KAGVTQTPRYLIKTRGQQVTLSCSPISGHRSVSWYQQTPGQGLQFLFEYFSETQRNKGNFPGRFSGRQFSNSRSEMNVSTLELGDSALYLCASSLDGTKEAGELFFGEGSRLTVL.

This clone was recorded a few times. V and J are TRBV7-2 and TRBJ1-5; a weak D match, TRBD1 (5 bases). CDR3 size: 14 residues. CDR1 is SGHTA and CDR2 is FQGNSA in the germline V gene. Trimming shortened V by 4 bases and J by 4 bases, and 11 bases separated the two germline ends. The CDR3 sequence is CASSSDSSNQPQHF. The CDR3 coding sequence is TGTGCCAGCAGCTCCGACAGTTCAAATCAGCCCCAGCATTTT.

This chain joins TRBV18 and TRBJ1-1, with a tentative D call TRBD1 (5 bases). The germline V gene has CDR1 KGHSH and CDR2 LQKENI. V lost 4 bases, J lost 7 bases, and 10 bases lay in between. The CDR3 has 12 residues. CDR3 bases: TGTGCCAGCTCACTAAGGGACGGTGAAGCTTTCTTT. Translated, it gives CASSLRDGEAFF.

The V gene is TRBV9, the J gene TRBJ2-1; the match to TRBD2 covers 15 bases. V was pared by 4 bases and J by 14 bases, with 7 bases of the junction left unmatched. The CDR3 totals 14 residues. From germline, CDR1 is SGDLS and CDR2 YYNGEE. The CDR3 DNA is TGTGCCAGCAGCTCCTCGGGACTAGCGGGGGGAGAGTTCTTC. Translation gives CASSSSGLAGGEFF.

The chain recombines TRBV21-1 with TRBJ1-2. TRBV21-1 is termed a pseudogene. The length of the CDR3 is 15 residues. CDR3 sequence: CASSKPSKRVGGYTF. The CDR3 DNA is TGTGCCAGCAGCAAGCCGTCAAAACGGGTTGGTGGCTACACCTTC.

The V call is TRBV11-2, the J call TRBJ2-3; no firm D call. The V end was cut by 6 bases, the J end by 8 bases, with 12 bases between. Germline CDR1 and CDR2: SGHAT and FQNNGV. CDR3 length equals 12 residues. CDR3 sequence: CASSLESGTQYF. The CDR3 nucleotides read TGTGCCAGCAGTCTAGAGTCCGGTACGCAGTATTTT.

The chain is built from TRBV5-8 and TRBJ2-4; D not certain. The CDR3 totals 14 residues. Germline V CDR1 and CDR2: SGHTS, YDEGEE. Deletions cut 0 bases from V and 6 bases from J, with 10 bases between. CDR3 DNA: TGTGCCAGCAGCTTGGGCCGGGCGCTAAACATTCAGTACTTC. Its translation: CASSLGRALNIQYF.

The J gene is TRBJ1-1, the V gene TRBV29-1; 9 positions match TRBD1. The CDR3 totals 13 residues. CDR1 is SQVTM and CDR2 is ANQGSEA in the germline V gene. Trimming at V came to 7 bases and at J to 3 bases, leaving 6 bases not matched to a gene. Here the CDR3 reads CSAGQGSYTEAFF. The CDR3, as DNA: TGCAGCGCAGGACAGGGGTCGTACACTGAAGCTTTCTTT.

This clone was recorded many times. Other DNA variants within this sample encode the same CDR3. The chain links TRBV29-1 to TRBJ1-1; unclear D gene. The CDR3 spans 12 residues. From germline, CDR1 is SQVTM and CDR2 ANQGSEA. V lost 6 bases, J lost 5 bases, and 13 bases lay in between. The CDR3 DNA follows: TGCAGCGTACGCTACGCCGGGACTGAAGCTTTCTTT. Translating it yields CSVRYAGTEAFF. The entire variable domain, with the rest obtained from reference TRBV29-1 and TRBJ1-1, is as follows: SAVISQKPSRDICQRGTSLTIQCQVDSQVTMMFWYRQQPGQSLTLIATANQGSEATYESGFVIDKFPISRPNLTFSTLTVSNMSPEDSSIYLCSVRYAGTEAFFGQGTRLTVV.

J is TRBJ1-1 and V is TRBV6-6; D unresolved. V lost 5 bases and J lost 5, with 9 bases in between. In germline, CDR1 is MNHNY, CDR2 SVGAGI (reference sequence). This CDR3 has 12 amino acids. The CDR3 protein is CASSPVGTEAFF. The DNA for the CDR3 is TGTGCCAGCAGTCCGGTGGGGACTGAAGCTTTCTTT.

The J gene is TRBJ2-7, the V gene TRBV28; D gene uncertain. The CDR3 totals 12 residues. V was clipped by 3 bases and J by 5 bases, with 8 bases between them. Germline values: CDR1 MDHEN, CDR2 SYDVKM. CDR3 bases: TGTGCCAGCAGTTTTGAGTGGAACGAGCAGTACTTC. Encoded protein: CASSFEWNEQYF.

This clone is a singleton in its sample. This chain links TRBV4-2 with TRBJ2-1; D gene uncertain. CDR1 is LGHNA, CDR2 YNFKEQ, per germline. Trimming removed 8 bases from V and 0 bases from J, with 14 bases in between. The CDR3 loop spans 15 amino acids. The CDR3 DNA is TGTGCCAGCTACAAAACCGTGTACTCCTACAATGAGCAGTTCTTC. Its translation is CASYKTVYSYNEQFF.